What follows are 20 T cell receptor beta chains derived from one specimen sequenced in a study of glioma-infiltrating T cells. TCR alpha and beta CDR3 regions were amplified from RNA using iRepertoire nested multiplex PCR. TCRdb itself ran the multiplex PCR reads through MiXCR, one entry per CDR3 protein. The data show 110,000 or so distinct CDR3 sequences, less than 30% seen once. The material sequenced was glioma tissue, nonneoplastic brain tissue, or PBMCs (not recorded which). The receptors shown here come from a human donor with low-grade glioma or glioblastoma, undergoing nonglioma brain surgery, or in good health (not recorded which).

With respect to this clonotype: Given a much more abundant clone one base away, this may be a read error. The CDR3 coding sequence is TGTGCCAGCAGTCCCCCTCCGACCACCTGGGGAATCGAAGCTTTCTTT. Protein: CASSPPPTTWGIEAFF. The chain links TRBV7-2 to TRBJ1-1; D not resolved. The germline gives CDR1 SGHTA, CDR2 FQGNSA. This CDR3 has 16 residues. Deletions cut 6 bases from V and 8 bases from J, with 25 bases between.

The rearrangement links TRBV29-1 to TRBJ2-7; a possible D gene is TRBD2 (5 bases). The germline V gene has CDR1 SQVTM and CDR2 ANQGSEA. Between the trimmed V and J ends, which lost 7 bases and 5 bases, there was a span of 21 bases. CDR3 length: 14 residues. CDR3 loop: CSGGSGFSYNEQYF. The CDR3 DNA follows: TGCAGCGGGGGAAGCGGATTCTCCTACAACGAGCAGTACTTC.

This clonotype has ten or more counts. This chain links TRBV20-1 with TRBJ1-1; D may be TRBD1 (5 bases). The V gene's germline CDR1 is DFQATT and CDR2 SNEGSKA (reference sequence). The CDR3 is 14 amino acids. Trimming took 0 bases from V and 7 from J, leaving 15 bases between them. Written as DNA, the CDR3 is TGCAGTGCTAGAGATATTGGGGCGGGCGGTGAAGCTTTCTTT. Its translation: CSARDIGAGGEAFF.

The V and J genes are TRBV20-1 and TRBJ2-3; 10 bases are shared with TRBD2. Germline V lookup: CDR1 DFQATT, CDR2 SNEGSKA (reference sequence). The V segment lost 1 base and the J segment 5 bases; nucleotides outside the gene matches: 3. The CDR3 is made up of 14 amino acids. DNA for the CDR3: TGCAGTGCTAGAGTAGCGGGGGGAGGAGATACGCAGTATTTT. It translates to CSARVAGGGDTQYF.

To note about this clonotype: This may be a read error, as it is one base from a much larger clone. The chain joins TRBV18 to TRBJ2-7; no definite D call. The germline V and J ends were trimmed by 6 bases and 5 bases, with 20 bases remaining between them. Germline V lookup: CDR1 KGHSH, CDR2 LQKENI. This CDR3 region has 15 residues. CDR3 sequence: CASSDRLGSQNEQYF. The CDR3, as DNA: TGTGCCAGCTCTGATAGGTTGGGCAGTCAAAACGAGCAGTACTTC.

This clonotype came up many times. V usage is TRBV2 and J usage is TRBJ1-5, with no clear D. This CDR3 comprises 12 residues. The germline CDR1 and CDR2 sequences are SNHLY and FYNNEI. V shed 2 bases and J shed 6 bases, with 5 bases lying between them. CDR3 amino acids: CASSERPQPQHF. In DNA form, the CDR3 reads TGTGCCAGCAGTGAACGTCCTCAGCCCCAGCATTTT.

V gene TRBV5-5 combines with J gene TRBJ1-5; TRBD1 agrees at 8 bases. Germline V gene sequence: CDR1 SGHKS, CDR2 YYEKEE (reference sequence). The CDR3 totals 15 residues. V dropped 4 bases and J dropped 8; count of bases not matched to a gene: 11. The CDR3 nucleotides read TGTGCCAGCAGCGCCGGGACAGGCACAGGAAAGCCCCAGCATTTT. As protein: CASSAGTGTGKPQHF.

This clonotype has at least ten counts. The chain employs TRBV6-4 and TRBJ2-1; 7 bases agree with TRBD1. Germline CDR1 MRHNA, CDR2 SNTAGT. J gave up 7 bases and V 5 bases, and 5 bases lay outside the gene matches. The CDR3 extends over 13 amino acids. Here the CDR3 DNA reads TGTGCCAGCAGTAGCCGGGACAGTAATGAGCAGTTCTTC. This sequence encodes CASSSRDSNEQFF.

This clonotype was counted many times. The chain is built from TRBV18 and TRBJ1-5; TRBD1 might be the D (6 bases). Germline CDR1 is KGHSH and CDR2 is LQKENI. V lost 6 bases and J 8 bases, leaving 17 bases between the germline ends. This CDR3 has 14 residues. In DNA, the CDR3 is TGTGCCAGCTCCCAGAAGGGGGGTTGGGAGCCCCAGCATTTT. Encoded protein: CASSQKGGWEPQHF.

This clonotype was picked up many times. The V gene is TRBV20-1, the J gene TRBJ2-1; 7 positions match TRBD2. Germline V gene data show CDR1 as DFQATT and CDR2 as SNEGSKA (reference sequence). J gave up 2 bases and V 6 bases, and 10 bases lay outside the gene matches. CDR3 length equals 15 residues. The CDR3, as DNA: TGCAGTGCGTGCCCCGGGCTAGCGGCCTACAATGAGCAGTTCTTC. It is translated as CSACPGLAAYNEQFF.

As concerns this clonotype: Germline and junction disagree at one end, which may indicate a read error. The V gene is TRBV4-1, the J gene TRBJ2-5; TRBD2 agrees at 7 bases. Germline-derived CDR1 and CDR2 are MGHRA and YSYEKL. CDR3 size: 15 residues. The CDR3 is CVSSPRASGQETQYF. The CDR3 nucleotides are TGCGTCAGCAGCCCGCGGGCTAGCGGCCAAGAGACCCAGTACTTC.

This clonotype is a singleton in its sample. This may come from a read error, since a much larger clone is one base off. The rearrangement links TRBV5-1 to TRBJ1-1; a weak D match, TRBD1 (6 bases). CDR1 is SGHRS and CDR2 is YFSETQ in the germline V gene. The CDR3 consists of 15 residues. V gave up 1 base and J gave up 1 base, with 11 bases separating them. In DNA form, the CDR3 reads TGCGCCAGCAGCTTGACAGGGAGCCCGAACACTGAAGCTTTCTTT. Its translation: CASSLTGSPNTEAFF.

Points on this clonotype: One end of the junction is discordant with germline, which a read error may explain. The rearrangement links TRBV12-3 or TRBV12-4 to TRBJ2-7; no clear D gene. The CDR3 sequence is 13 residues long. The CDR3 region is CASSLFGTYKQYF. For the CDR3, the DNA is TGTGCCAGCAGTTTGTTTGGCACCTACAAGCAGTACTTC.

This clonotype was recorded only once. One junction end disagrees with the germline gene, perhaps due to a read error. The chain links TRBV28 to TRBJ2-7, with D unresolved. Germline V gene data show CDR1 as MDHEN and CDR2 as SYDVKM. This CDR3 has 14 amino acids. The CDR3 spells CAISLTPTNYEQYF. The CDR3, as DNA: TGTGCCATCAGTTTAACCCCCACAAACTACGAGCAGTACTTC.

This clonotype was observed at least ten times. This sequence joins TRBV19 and TRBJ1-5; no definite D call. The CDR3 is 12 residues long. Trimming left V 10 bases short and J 0 bases short, with 7 bases between. The V gene's germline CDR1 is LNHDA and CDR2 SQIVND (reference sequence). In nucleotides, the CDR3 is TGTGCCACCTCGATTAGCAATCAGCCCCAGCATTTT. Translated, it gives CATSISNQPQHF.

This clonotype was recorded at least ten times. The chain is built from TRBV29-1 and TRBJ2-1, with 10 bases identical to TRBD2. The germline gives CDR1 SQVTM, CDR2 ANQGSEA. V shed 3 bases, J shed 3 bases, and the junction held 2 bases outside the gene matches. The CDR3 is 14 residues long. In DNA form, the CDR3 reads TGCAGCGTTGACGGGACTAGCGTCTACAATGAGCAGTTCTTC. Translated: CSVDGTSVYNEQFF.

This clonotype was picked up many times. This sequence joins TRBV4-3 and TRBJ2-3; D is uncertain. Germline V gene lookup returns CDR1 LGHNA and CDR2 YSLEER. CDR3 length equals 13 residues. With 4 bases removed from V and 4 bases from J, the gap between germline ends came to 9 bases. The CDR3 sequence is CASSPTAADTQYF. Here the CDR3 DNA reads TGCGCCAGCAGCCCTACGGCCGCAGATACGCAGTATTTT.

This clonotype has at least ten counts. V gene TRBV3-1 combines with J gene TRBJ1-1; 8 bases agree with TRBD1. Germline V gives CDR1 LGHDT, CDR2 YNNKEL (reference sequence). V was clipped by 4 bases and J by 2 bases; unmatched bases: 6. The CDR3 sequence is 15 residues long. The CDR3 loop is CASSLRQGTNTEAFF. The CDR3 DNA follows: TGTGCCAGCAGCCTTAGACAGGGGACTAACACTGAAGCTTTCTTT.

This clonotype was detected a few times. The conserved phenylalanine or tryptophan normally closing the CDR3 is absent here, so this likely arose from a read error. This chain joins TRBV18 and TRBJ2-7; D is unresolved. The CDR3 loop spans 12 amino acids. Deletions cut 3 bases from V and 7 bases from J, with 10 bases between. Germline CDR1 and CDR2: KGHSH and LQKENI. The CDR3 DNA follows: TGTGCCAGCTCACCGGACGGCTATGAGCAGTACCTC. Translating gives CASSPDGYEQYL.

This clonotype was counted many times. This chain joins TRBV7-9 and TRBJ1-4, with D tentatively TRBD1 (5 bases). Germline V gives CDR1 SEHNR, CDR2 FQNEAQ (reference sequence). Trimming took off 3 bases at V and 4 bases at J, with 9 bases between the two ends. The CDR3 contains 14 residues. CDR3 loop: CASSLGGVNEKLFF. In nucleotides, the CDR3 is TGTGCCAGCAGCTTGGGGGGAGTTAATGAAAAACTGTTTTTT.